A single sample gave rise to the 6 T cell receptor beta chains below, sequenced in a study of blood T cell repertoires in COVID-19. Assay: immunoSEQ multiplex PCR; the TCRdb copy retains only in-frame clones and omits some. The sample contains about 400,000 clones, roughly 85% of which appear only once. The sequenced sample was peripheral blood. The origin of the receptors is a woman in her 30s with active or convalescent COVID-19.

This chain links TRBV5-1 with TRBJ1-3; TRBD1 agrees at 7 bases. V lost 1 base and J lost 8; bases outside the gene matches: 3. Looked up from germline, CDR1 is SGHRS and CDR2 is YFSETQ. The CDR3 is 13 residues long. CDR3 nucleotides: TGCGCCAGCAGCTTGAGGGGGCCCGACACCATATATTTT. It specifies CASSLRGPDTIYF.

The J gene is TRBJ1-5, the V gene TRBV7-2, with 9 bases matching TRBD1. From germline, CDR1 is SGHTA and CDR2 FQGNSA. The CDR3 extends over 14 amino acids. Trimming cost V 5 bases and J 4 bases; bases outside gene matches: 3. CDR3 nucleotides: TGTGCCAGCAGCCAACAGGGGGCTAATCAGCCCCAGCATTTT. This gives the protein CASSQQGANQPQHF.

The chain links TRBV10-3 to TRBJ1-1; TRBD1 aligns across 7 bases. Germline V gives CDR1 ENHRY, CDR2 SYGVKD. V lost 9 bases, J lost 2 bases, and 6 bases stayed unmatched. CDR3 length: 13 amino acids. CDR3 in DNA: TGTGCCATGACCGGGACAGTAAACACTGAAGCTTTCTTT. Encoded protein: CAMTGTVNTEAFF.

As for this clone: Other DNA sequences in the sample encode the same CDR3. The J gene is TRBJ1-2, the V gene TRBV15; 7 nucleotides line up with TRBD1. The CDR3 covers 14 residues. The V segment lost 0 bases and the J segment 2 bases; nucleotides outside the gene matches: 0. The germline CDR1 and CDR2 sequences are LNHNV and YYDKDF (reference sequence). DNA for the CDR3: TGTGCCACCAGCAGAGACAGGGGGAACTATGGCTACACCTTC. Translation gives CATSRDRGNYGYTF.

The V gene is TRBV19, the J gene TRBJ1-2; tentative D call: TRBD1 (5 bases). CDR3 size: 13 residues. Trimming left V 5 bases short and J 5 bases short, with 12 bases between. The germline V gene has CDR1 LNHDA and CDR2 SQIVND (reference sequence). The CDR3 is CASSFGDLYGYTF. CDR3 DNA sequence: TGTGCCAGTAGTTTCGGGGACTTATATGGCTACACCTTC.

CDR3 nucleotide sequence: TGCGCCAGCAGCCAAGTCCTGGCAGGGCTGGACTATGGCTACACCTTC. Its translation: CASSQVLAGLDYGYTF. V usage is TRBV4-1 and J usage is TRBJ1-2; D perhaps matches TRBD1 (5 bases). The CDR3 is 16 amino acids. Per the germline V gene, CDR1 is MGHRA and CDR2 is YSYEKL. Trimming cost V 1 base and J 3 bases, with 15 bases left between them.